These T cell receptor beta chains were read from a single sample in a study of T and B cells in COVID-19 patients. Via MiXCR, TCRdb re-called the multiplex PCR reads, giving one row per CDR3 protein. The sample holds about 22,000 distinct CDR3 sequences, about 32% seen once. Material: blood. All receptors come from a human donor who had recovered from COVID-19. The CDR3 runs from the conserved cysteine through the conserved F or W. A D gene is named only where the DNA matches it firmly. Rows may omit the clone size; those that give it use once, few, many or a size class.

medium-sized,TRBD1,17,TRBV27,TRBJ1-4,CASSRRGRRHFDEKLFF,TGTGCCAGCAGTCGAAGGGGGCGAAGGCATTTCGATGAAAAACTGTTTTTT
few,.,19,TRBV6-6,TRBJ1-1,CASSYSTGQQGSPNTEAFF,TGTGCCAGCAGTTACTCTACCGGCCAGCAAGGTTCACCGAACACTGAAGCTTTCTTT
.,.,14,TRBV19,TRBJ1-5,CASSIINSSQPQHF,TGTGCCAGTAGTATTATTAATAGCAGTCAGCCCCAGCATTTT
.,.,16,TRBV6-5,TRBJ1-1,CASSYAWIALVDEAFF,TGTGCCAGCAGTTACGCTTGGATTGCCCTGGTAGATGAAGCTTTCTTT
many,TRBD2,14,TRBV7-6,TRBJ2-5,CASSLGGIQETQYF,TGTGCCAGCAGTCTGGGAGGGATCCAAGAGACCCAGTACTTC
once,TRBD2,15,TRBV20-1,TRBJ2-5,CSARETSGRGETQYF,TGCAGTGCTAGAGAGACTAGCGGGAGGGGGGAGACCCAGTACTTC
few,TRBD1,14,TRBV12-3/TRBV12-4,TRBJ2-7,CASSPGQGAYEQYF,TGTGCCAGCAGTCCGGGACAGGGTGCGTACGAGCAGTACTTC
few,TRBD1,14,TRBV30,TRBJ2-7,CAWSPDRESYEQYF,TGTGCCTGGAGTCCCGACAGGGAGTCCTACGAGCAGTACTTC
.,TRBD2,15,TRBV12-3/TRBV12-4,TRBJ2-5,CASSPAGAGDPAEYF,TGTGCCAGCAGTCCGGCTGGGGCGGGGGACCCGGCGGAGTACTTC
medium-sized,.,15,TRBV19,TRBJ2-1,CASSIAEDSYNEQFF,TGTGCCAGTAGTATAGCCGAAGACTCCTACAATGAGCAGTTCTTC
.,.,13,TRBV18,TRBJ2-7,CASSPRSSYEQYF,TGTGCCAGCTCACCACGGAGCTCCTACGAGCAGTACTTC
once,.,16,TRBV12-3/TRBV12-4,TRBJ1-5,CASSFDRPVGNQPQHF,TGTGCCAGCAGTTTCGACAGGCCGGTTGGCAATCAGCCCCAGCATTTT
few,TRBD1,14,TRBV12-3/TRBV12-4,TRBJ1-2,CASSPGSGGYGYTF,TGTGCCAGCAGTCCTGGGTCAGGGGGCTATGGCTACACCTTC
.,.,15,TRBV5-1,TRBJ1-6,CASSPEGGGNSPLHF,TGCGCCAGCAGCCCGGAGGGGGGTGGCAATTCACCCCTCCACTTT
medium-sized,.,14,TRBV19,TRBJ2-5,CATMDWGRQETQYF,TGTGCCACCATGGACTGGGGGCGGCAAGAGACCCAGTACTTC
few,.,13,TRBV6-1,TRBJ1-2,CASSELGVHGYTF,TGTGCCAGCAGTGAACTGGGGGTACATGGCTACACCTTC
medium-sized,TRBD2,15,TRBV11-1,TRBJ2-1,CASSLQTSVGNEQFF,TGTGCCAGCAGCTTGCAGACTAGCGTAGGGAATGAGCAGTTCTTC
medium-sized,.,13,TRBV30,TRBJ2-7,CAWMRSGVHEQYF,TGTGCCTGGATGAGGTCAGGGGTCCACGAGCAGTACTTC
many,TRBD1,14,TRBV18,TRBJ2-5,CASSLQGWQETQYF,TGTGCCAGCTCACTACAGGGGTGGCAAGAGACCCAGTACTTC
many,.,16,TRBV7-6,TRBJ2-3,CASSPRGQGGTDTQYF,TGTGCCAGCAGCCCCCGAGGGCAGGGAGGAACAGATACGCAGTATTTT
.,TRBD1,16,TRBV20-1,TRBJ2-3,CSARGRGQGGIDTQYF,TGCAGTGCTAGAGGCAGAGGACAGGGGGGGATAGATACGCAGTATTTT
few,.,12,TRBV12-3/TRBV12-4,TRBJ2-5,CASMVPGQTQYF,TGTGCCAGCATGGTGCCGGGGCAGACCCAGTACTTC
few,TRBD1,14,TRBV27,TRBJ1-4,CASSFVTGEEKLFF,TGTGCCAGCAGTTTCGTGACAGGGGAGGAAAAACTGTTTTTT
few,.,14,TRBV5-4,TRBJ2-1,CASSLDSVYNEQFF,TGTGCCAGCAGCTTGGACAGTGTCTACAATGAGCAGTTCTTC
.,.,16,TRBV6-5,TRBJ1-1,CASSYLQAPMNTEAFF,TGTGCCAGCAGTTACTTACAGGCACCCATGAACACTGAAGCTTTCTTT